What follows is one T cell receptor (beta chain) and its context. The record originates from a study of blood T cell repertoires in COVID-19. For the study at large: Donors in the United States, Italy and Spain gave samples during acute or convalescent COVID-19.

This table comes from immunoSEQ multiplex PCR, and its TCRdb copy is limited to in-frame clones, with some not included. The repertoire includes over 110,000 clones, roughly 88% of them detected once, and about 28% sits in the top ten. The germline V and J ends were trimmed by 6 bases and 2 bases, with 10 bases remaining between them. The CDR3 sequence is 13 residues long. Germline CDR1 is SGDLS and CDR2 is YYNGEE. Sequencing was performed on peripheral blood. The receptor was isolated from a human donor in a cohort sampled during active COVID-19. This sequence joins TRBV9 and TRBJ2-3; D is possibly TRBD2 (5 bases). The CDR3 DNA follows: TGTGCCAGCAACCAGCGGACCACAGATACGCAGTATTTT. Its translation is CASNQRTTDTQYF.